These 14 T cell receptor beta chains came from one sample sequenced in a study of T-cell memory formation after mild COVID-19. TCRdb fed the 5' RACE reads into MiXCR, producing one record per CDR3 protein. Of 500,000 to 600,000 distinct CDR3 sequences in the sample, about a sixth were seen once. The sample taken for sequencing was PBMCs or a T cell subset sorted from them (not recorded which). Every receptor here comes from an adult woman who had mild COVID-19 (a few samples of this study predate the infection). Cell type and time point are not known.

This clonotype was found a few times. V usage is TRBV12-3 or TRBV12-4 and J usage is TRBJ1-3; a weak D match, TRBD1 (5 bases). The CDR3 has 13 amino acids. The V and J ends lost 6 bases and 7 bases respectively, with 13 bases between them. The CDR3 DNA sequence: TGTGCCAGCAGCCCGGACACTTCGAACACCATATATTTT. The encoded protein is CASSPDTSNTIYF.

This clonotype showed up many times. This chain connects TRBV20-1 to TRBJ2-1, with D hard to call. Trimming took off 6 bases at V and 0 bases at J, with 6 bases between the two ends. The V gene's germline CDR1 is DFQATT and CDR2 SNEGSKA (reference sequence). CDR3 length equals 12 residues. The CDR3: CSALVSYNEQFF. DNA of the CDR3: TGCAGTGCCCTGGTCTCCTACAATGAGCAGTTCTTC.

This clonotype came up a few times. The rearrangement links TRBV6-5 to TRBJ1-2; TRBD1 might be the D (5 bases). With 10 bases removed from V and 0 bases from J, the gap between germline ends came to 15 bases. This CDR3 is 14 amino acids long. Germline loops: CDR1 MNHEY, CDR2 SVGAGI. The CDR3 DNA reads TGTGCCATCCGGGGGGGAGGCGCTAACTATGGCTACACCTTC. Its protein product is CAIRGGGANYGYTF.

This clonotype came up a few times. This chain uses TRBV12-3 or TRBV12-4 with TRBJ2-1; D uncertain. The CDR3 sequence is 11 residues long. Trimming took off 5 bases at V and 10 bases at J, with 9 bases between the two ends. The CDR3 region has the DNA TGTGCCAGCAGTCTCTACGGGGAGCAGTTCTTC. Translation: CASSLYGEQFF.

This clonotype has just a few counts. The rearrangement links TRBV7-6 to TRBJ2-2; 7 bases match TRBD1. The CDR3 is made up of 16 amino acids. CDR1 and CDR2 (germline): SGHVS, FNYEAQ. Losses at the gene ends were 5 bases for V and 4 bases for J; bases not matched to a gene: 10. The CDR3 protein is CASSPRQGTGTGELFF. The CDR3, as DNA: TGTGCCAGCAGCCCCCGACAGGGAACGGGCACCGGGGAGCTGTTTTTT.

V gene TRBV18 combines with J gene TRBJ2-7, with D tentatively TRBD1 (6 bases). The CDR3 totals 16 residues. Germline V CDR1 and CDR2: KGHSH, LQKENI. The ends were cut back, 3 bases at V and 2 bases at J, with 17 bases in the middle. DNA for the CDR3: TGTGCCAGCTCACCGCCCCACAGGGTTGCGGCCTACGAGCAGTACTTC. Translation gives CASSPPHRVAAYEQYF.

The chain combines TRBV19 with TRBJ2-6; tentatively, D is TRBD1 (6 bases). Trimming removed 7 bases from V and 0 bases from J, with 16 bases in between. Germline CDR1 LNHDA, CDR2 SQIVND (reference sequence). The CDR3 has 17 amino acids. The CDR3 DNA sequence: TGTGCCAGTACGTTCGGACAGCTCCCCTCTGGGGCCAACGTCCTGACTTTC. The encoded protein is CASTFGQLPSGANVLTF.

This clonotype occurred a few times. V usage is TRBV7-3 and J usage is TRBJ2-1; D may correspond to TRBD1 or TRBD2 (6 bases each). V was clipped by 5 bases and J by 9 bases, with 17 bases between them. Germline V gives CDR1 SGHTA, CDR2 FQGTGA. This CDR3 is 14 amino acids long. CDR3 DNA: TGTGCCAGCAGCGTCTATAGCGGAGGGGGTGAGCAGTTCTTC. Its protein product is CASSVYSGGGEQFF. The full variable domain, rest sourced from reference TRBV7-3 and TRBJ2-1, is GAGVSQTPSNKVTEKGKYVELRCDPISGHTALYWYRQSLGQGPEFLIYFQGTGAADDSGLPNDRFFAVRPEGSVSTLKIQRTERGDSAVYLCASSVYSGGGEQFFGPGTRLTVL.

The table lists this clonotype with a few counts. CDR3 nucleotides: TGTGCCAGCAGTTTGCGACAGAATTCACCCCTCCACTTT. Translation gives CASSLRQNSPLHF. The chain is built from TRBV12-3 or TRBV12-4 and TRBJ1-6; D might be TRBD1 (5 bases). CDR3 length: 13 residues. Trimming removed 3 bases from V and 7 bases from J, with 7 bases in between.

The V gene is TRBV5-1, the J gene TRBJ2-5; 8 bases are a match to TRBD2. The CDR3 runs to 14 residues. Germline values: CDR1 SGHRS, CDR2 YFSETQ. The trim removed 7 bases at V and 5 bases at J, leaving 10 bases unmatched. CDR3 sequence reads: CASSGAGAGETQYF. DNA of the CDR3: TGCGCCAGCTCTGGAGCGGGGGCCGGGGAGACCCAGTACTTC.

The CDR3: CASSSSGTREAFF. DNA of the CDR3: TGTGCCAGCAGTTCCTCCGGGACCCGCGAGGCTTTCTTT. The chain is built from TRBV6-2 or TRBV6-3 and TRBJ1-1; tentative D call: TRBD1 (5 bases). The ends were cut back, 4 bases at V and 11 bases at J, with 17 bases in the middle. The CDR3 is 13 residues long. The V gene's germline CDR1 is MNHEY and CDR2 SVGEGT.

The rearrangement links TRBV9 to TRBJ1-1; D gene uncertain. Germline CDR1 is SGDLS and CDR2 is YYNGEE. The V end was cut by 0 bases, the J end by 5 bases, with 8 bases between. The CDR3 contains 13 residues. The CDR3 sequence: CASSVVEGTEAFF. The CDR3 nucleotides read TGTGCCAGCAGCGTAGTGGAGGGTACTGAAGCTTTCTTT.

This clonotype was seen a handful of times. The CDR3 DNA is TGCAGTGCCAGGGGGCAGGGGGCAGGTGGCTACACCTTC. Translating it yields CSARGQGAGGYTF. The J gene is TRBJ1-2, the V gene TRBV20-1; TRBD1 matches at 8 bases. The CDR3 extends over 13 amino acids. Germline V CDR1 and CDR2: DFQATT, SNEGSKA (reference sequence). The V and J ends lost 6 bases and 7 bases, in that order; junction bases with no gene match: 10.

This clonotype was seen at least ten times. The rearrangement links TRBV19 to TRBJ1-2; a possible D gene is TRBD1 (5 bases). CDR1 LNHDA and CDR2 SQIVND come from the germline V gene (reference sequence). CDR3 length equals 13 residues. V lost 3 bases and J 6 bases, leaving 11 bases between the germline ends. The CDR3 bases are TGTGCCAGTAGTATTGGGGGATACGATGGCTACACCTTC. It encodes CASSIGGYDGYTF.